The 21 T cell receptor beta chains given below trace back to one sample, sequenced in a study of blood T cells in healthy people across ages. Then a second PCR, running roughly 7 to 12 cycles, was carried out with a sample-barcoded 5' primer and a J-beta primer mix. MiXCR was run by TCRdb on the 5' RACE reads, yielding one entry per CDR3 protein. Of about 970,000 distinct CDR3 sequences in the sample, just over 50% were seen once. The sample consisted of blood. The receptor set was obtained from a woman aged 55 to 70 in good health.

The rearrangement uses TRBV20-1 and TRBJ1-5; no clear D. This CDR3 contains 14 residues. Trimming removed 3 bases from V and 2 bases from J, with 11 bases in between. The germline gives CDR1 DFQATT, CDR2 SNEGSKA (reference sequence). Written as DNA, the CDR3 is TGCAGTGCTAGTGGAGTTTTCGGCAATCAGCCCCAGCATTTT. Translation: CSASGVFGNQPQHF.

The sample holds a few counts of this clonotype. The chain carries TRBV6-5 and TRBJ2-7; no definite D call. The germline gives CDR1 MNHEY, CDR2 SVGAGI. Trimming stripped 4 bases from V and 3 bases from J, with 25 bases between. CDR3 length: 18 residues. This CDR3 is CASSSIRPWAPDIYEQYF. The DNA of the CDR3 is TGTGCCAGCAGTTCCATCCGGCCCTGGGCCCCCGATATCTACGAGCAGTACTTC.

The chain recombines TRBV5-6 with TRBJ1-4, with TRBD1 matching 8 bases. This CDR3 is built from 16 residues. V lost 4 bases, J lost 2 bases, and 7 bases stayed unmatched. Germline V gene sequence: CDR1 SGHDT, CDR2 YYEEEE. The CDR3, as DNA: TGTGCCAGCAGCCCTGAGACAGGGGCGACTAATGAAAAACTGTTTTTT. This codes for CASSPETGATNEKLFF.

The genes are TRBV7-2 and TRBJ2-1, with 9 bases identical to TRBD2. CDR3 size: 15 residues. CDR1 and CDR2 (germline): SGHTA, FQGNSA. V shed 4 bases, J shed 10 bases, and the junction held 11 bases outside the gene matches. CDR3 sequence: CASSSRTSVNYEQFF. The CDR3 bases are TGTGCCAGCAGCTCCCGGACTAGCGTCAACTACGAGCAGTTCTTC.

The chain combines TRBV4-2 with TRBJ2-4, with D hard to call. The J call is in doubt because the DNA end fits TRBJ2-7 better. The germline gives CDR1 LGHNA, CDR2 YNFKEQ. The CDR3 totals 14 residues. The CDR3 DNA reads TGTGCCAGCAGCCAAGAGATAGGGTTTGGCGAGCAGTACTTC. Amino acids: CASSQEIGFGEQYF.

V gene TRBV6-2 or TRBV6-3 combines with J gene TRBJ1-2; no firm D call. Germline lookup yields CDR1 MNHEY and CDR2 SVGEGT. The CDR3 spans 13 residues. Trimming stripped 5 bases from V and 6 bases from J, with 13 bases between. As DNA, the CDR3 is TGTGCCAGCAGTAAATGGCAGTCGGATGGCTACACCTTC. Its protein is CASSKWQSDGYTF.

V usage is TRBV29-1 and J usage is TRBJ2-1, with D perhaps matching TRBD1 or TRBD2 (6 bases each). V was pared by 7 bases and J by 9 bases, with 19 bases between. The V gene's germline CDR1 is SQVTM and CDR2 ANQGSEA. The CDR3 consists of 13 residues. The CDR3 nucleotides read TGCAGCGGGTGGGGGCTAGCGAACGGTGAGCAGTTCTTC. Translating gives CSGWGLANGEQFF.

The rearrangement joins TRBV28 to TRBJ2-5; unclear D gene. The J call may be incorrect, as the DNA end agrees better with TRBJ2-7. Germline V gene data show CDR1 as MDHEN and CDR2 as SYDVKM. The CDR3 extends over 15 amino acids. The CDR3 sequence is CASSLVREGGDEQYF. The CDR3 DNA is TGTGCCAGCAGTTTAGTAAGGGAAGGTGGGGACGAGCAGTACTTC.

Remarks on this clonotype: A read error may produce the germline difference seen at one junction end. V and J are TRBV7-2 and TRBJ2-1; no reliable D call. The germline V gene encodes CDR1 SGHTA and CDR2 FQGNSA. This CDR3 comprises 11 residues. CDR3 in amino acids: CASSLYNGQFF. CDR3 nucleotide sequence: TGTGCCAGCAGCTTATACAATGGGCAGTTCTTC.

The J gene is TRBJ2-7, the V gene TRBV20-1; 7 bases map to TRBD1. Per the germline V gene, CDR1 is DFQATT and CDR2 is SNEGSKA (reference sequence). V trimming: 6 bases; J trimming: 2 bases; junction bases outside the gene matches: 4. This CDR3 spans 12 amino acids. In nucleotides, the CDR3 is TGCAGTGCGAGACAGGGTCCCTACGAGCAGTACTTC. Amino acids: CSARQGPYEQYF.

The rearrangement joins TRBV12-3 or TRBV12-4 to TRBJ2-7; TRBD1 is a possible D gene (6 bases). CDR3 length: 14 amino acids. V lost 3 bases, J lost 2 bases, and 11 bases lay in between. CDR3 in DNA: TGTGCCAGCAGTTTGACTTGGGACACCTACGAGCAGTACTTC. It is translated as CASSLTWDTYEQYF.

This sequence joins TRBV5-1 and TRBJ2-5, with 7 positions matching TRBD2. CDR1 and CDR2 from the germline V gene are SGHRS and YFSETQ. The V gene end was trimmed by 4 bases and the J gene end by 4 bases; junction bases not matched to a gene: 10. This CDR3 is 15 amino acids long. The CDR3 DNA reads TGCGCCAGCAGCATGGTTTCGGGGAGGGTAGAGACCCAGTACTTC. Protein: CASSMVSGRVETQYF.

The J gene is TRBJ1-1, the V gene TRBV4-1, with 7 bases fitting TRBD1. V dropped 5 bases and J dropped 3; count of bases not matched to a gene: 3. Per germline, CDR1 MGHRA and CDR2 YSYEKL. The CDR3 covers 13 residues. The CDR3 is CASSTQGDTEAFF. In nucleotides, the CDR3 is TGCGCCAGCAGCACCCAGGGGGACACTGAAGCTTTCTTT.

Only a few counts were recorded for this clonotype. Relative to the germline gene, one junction end is altered; a read error may explain this. The CDR3 DNA follows: TGTGCCACCAGACAGGGGCCCTCCGACGAGCAGTACTTC. Residues: CATRQGPSDEQYF. The rearrangement joins TRBV10-3 to TRBJ2-7, with TRBD1 matching over 8 bases. This CDR3 region has 13 residues. Per germline, CDR1 ENHRY and CDR2 SYGVKD.

The chain combines TRBV29-1 with TRBJ2-1; D not certain. V gave up 2 bases and J gave up 3 bases, with 5 bases separating them. This CDR3 region has 12 residues. Looked up from germline, CDR1 is SQVTM and CDR2 is ANQGSEA. This CDR3 reads CSVESFYNEQFF. The CDR3 DNA sequence: TGCAGCGTTGAATCCTTCTACAATGAGCAGTTCTTC.

Ten or more counts support this clonotype. The genes are TRBV29-1 and TRBJ2-7; 7 nucleotides line up with TRBD2. Germline V lookup: CDR1 SQVTM, CDR2 ANQGSEA. The CDR3 has 11 amino acids. Trimming cost V 7 bases and J 7 bases; bases outside gene matches: 7. CDR3 bases: TGCAGCGGGGAGACTAGCCGTGAGCAGTACTTC. It translates to CSGETSREQYF.

The chain joins TRBV20-1 to TRBJ1-5; TRBD1 matches 7 bases. Looked up from germline, CDR1 is DFQATT and CDR2 is SNEGSKA (reference sequence). J gave up 0 bases and V 6 bases, and 5 bases lay outside the gene matches. CDR3 size: 14 residues. CDR3 sequence (DNA): TGCAGTGCCAAGGACAGGATTAGCAATCAGCCCCAGCATTTT. As protein: CSAKDRISNQPQHF.

The sample holds a few counts of this clonotype. The genes are TRBV15 and TRBJ2-7; D remains ambiguous. Germline V gene data show CDR1 as LNHNV and CDR2 as YYDKDF (reference sequence). Trimming took 0 bases from V and 4 from J, leaving 16 bases between them. This CDR3 contains 16 residues. CDR3 in DNA: TGTGCCACCAGCAGAGACGTAGTAGTAGCTTCGTACGAGCAGTACTTC. This gives the protein CATSRDVVVASYEQYF.

The chain has TRBV11-2 and TRBJ2-1; D possibly matches TRBD1 or TRBD2 (5 bases each). Trimming took 4 bases from V and 6 from J, leaving 10 bases between them. This CDR3 is built from 13 residues. Germline V CDR1 and CDR2: SGHAT, FQNNGV. The CDR3 region has the DNA TGTGCCAGCAGCTCGGGACCCCCCAATGAGCAGTTCTTC. As protein: CASSSGPPNEQFF.

The genes are TRBV3-1 and TRBJ2-3; D is uncertain. The CDR3 consists of 13 residues. Germline values: CDR1 LGHDT, CDR2 YNNKEL (reference sequence). V lost 4 bases, J lost 2 bases, and 7 bases lay in between. CDR3 bases: TGTGCCAGCAGCCCTATCTTCACAGATACGCAGTATTTT. This encodes CASSPIFTDTQYF.

This clonotype came up once. The chain recombines TRBV24-1 with TRBJ2-3; the match to TRBD1 covers 8 bases. With 1 base clipped from V and 9 bases from J, the junction kept 8 bases outside the gene matches. Germline CDR1 KGHDR, CDR2 SFDVKD. The CDR3 runs 15 residues. Here the CDR3 reads CATSDLGQGWWTQYF. The CDR3 DNA is TGTGCCACCAGTGATTTAGGACAGGGTTGGTGGACGCAGTATTTT.